This T cell receptor beta chain derives from a study of low-dose radiotherapy and immunotherapy resistance in tumors. This clonotype was found many times. Covering alpha and beta chains, TRAV- and TRBV-specific primers were used for the first-strand cDNA. The TCRs were subjected to amplification over approximately 20 PCR cycles employing a constant-region primer in conjunction with a V-primer adapter. TCRdb reprocessed the reads via MiXCR and lists one record per CDR3 protein. The sample lists more than 50,000 distinct CDR3 sequences, 26% seen once, with 6% to 7% in the top ten. Stated time point: before trial treatment. Donors were administered nivolumab, ipilimumab, aspirin and low-dose cyclophosphamide, together with low-dose radiotherapy. V lost 5 bases and J 5 bases, leaving 12 bases between the germline ends. This CDR3 contains 13 residues. Germline CDR1 and CDR2: MDHEN and SYDVKM.

The TCR was taken from a male donor with rectosigmoid adenocarcinoma. The sample in question was PBMCs, obtained before treatment. V and J are TRBV28 and TRBJ2-5, with D hard to call. The CDR3 protein is CASSPNPRETQYF. CDR3 coding DNA: TGTGCCAGCAGTCCCAACCCCAGGGAGACCCAGTACTTC.